The rows below give T cell receptor beta chains drawn from one sample of a study of spatial heterogeneity in lung cancer. One entry per CDR3 protein results from TCRdb running MiXCR on the 5' RACE reads. The repertoire has about 20,000 distinct CDR3 sequences, roughly a fifth of them found once; the top ten carry 11% to 15%. Sequencing was performed on PBMCs, taken at surgery. Every receptor here comes from a male donor with early-stage non-small cell lung cancer. Each CDR3 is given with its conserved first and last residue. A D gene is named only where the DNA matches it firmly. Clone size is given for some rows only: seen once, a few or many times, or a class if the clone is expanded.

D: -; size: few; V: TRBV23-1; J: TRBJ1-5; CDR3: CASGIDRQNQPQHF; DNA: TGCGCCAGCGGGATCGACAGACAAAATCAGCCCCAGCATTTT
D: -; size: many; V: TRBV12-5; J: TRBJ1-1; CDR3: CASGLRERGTEAFF; DNA: TGTGCTAGTGGTTTGAGGGAAAGAGGAACTGAAGCTTTCTTT
D: -; size: many; V: TRBV4-2; J: TRBJ2-4; CDR3: CASSQETHRDLAKNIQYF; DNA: TGTGCCAGCAGCCAAGAAACCCACAGGGATCTAGCCAAAAACATTCAGTACTTC
D: -; size: few; V: TRBV12-3/TRBV12-4; J: TRBJ2-2; CDR3: CASSLRPGLAGELFF; DNA: TGTGCCAGCAGTTTAAGGCCAGGGTTAGCCGGGGAGCTGTTTTTT
D: TRBD1; size: -; V: TRBV6-5; J: TRBJ2-7; CDR3: CASSYSTGRGSYEQYF; DNA: TGTGCCAGCAGTTACTCGACAGGGCGAGGCTCCTACGAGCAGTACTTC
D: -; size: few; V: TRBV5-1; J: TRBJ2-1; CDR3: CASSLSVPTYNEQFF; DNA: TGCGCCAGCAGCTTGAGCGTCCCCACCTACAATGAGCAGTTCTTC
D: -; size: medium-sized; V: TRBV5-1; J: TRBJ1-2; CDR3: CASSLGIYGYTF; DNA: TGCGCCAGCAGCTTGGGGATCTATGGCTACACCTTC
D: -; size: few; V: TRBV9; J: TRBJ2-7; CDR3: CASSKHRQEGEQYF; DNA: TGTGCCAGCAGCAAGCACAGGCAAGAAGGAGAGCAGTACTTC
D: -; size: -; V: TRBV19; J: TRBJ2-7; CDR3: CASRPTGPAYEQYF; DNA: TGTGCCAGTCGGCCCACTGGGCCCGCATACGAGCAGTACTTC
D: -; size: many; V: TRBV7-9; J: TRBJ1-1; CDR3: CASSSVSDTLNTEAFF; DNA: TGTGCCAGCAGTTCCGTCTCCGATACACTGAACACTGAAGCTTTCTTT
D: TRBD1; size: few; V: TRBV7-9; J: TRBJ1-2; CDR3: CASSFTHPGQGYGYTF; DNA: TGTGCCAGCAGCTTTACCCATCCGGGACAGGGGTATGGCTACACCTTC
D: TRBD2; size: -; V: TRBV7-9; J: TRBJ2-1; CDR3: CASSSLSGGAVEQFF; DNA: TGTGCCAGCAGCTCCCTTAGCGGGGGGGCTGTTGAGCAGTTCTTC
D: -; size: many; V: TRBV7-9; J: TRBJ1-1; CDR3: CASSLGTDEAFF; DNA: TGTGCCAGCAGCTTAGGGACAGATGAAGCTTTCTTT
D: -; size: few; V: TRBV20-1; J: TRBJ1-4; CDR3: CSARDVANEKLFF; DNA: TGCAGTGCTAGGGACGTTGCTAATGAAAAACTGTTTTTT
D: -; size: once; V: TRBV4-2; J: TRBJ2-1; CDR3: CASSQEAGGYNEQFF; DNA: TGTGCCAGCAGCCAAGAGGCGGGCGGCTACAATGAGCAGTTCTTC
D: -; size: once; V: TRBV11-3; J: TRBJ1-1; CDR3: CASSLFQGTEAFF; DNA: TGTGCCAGCAGCTTATTTCAGGGGACTGAAGCTTTCTTT